This T cell receptor beta chain stems from a study of shared clonotypes between healthy human individuals (dated by TCRdb to 2019 to 2021). With regard to the full study: Two women and a few men aged 18 to 49 years were included in the cohort. Per donor, leukapheresis produced somewhere between about 0.8 and 9 billion PBMCs. To increase sequencing depth and limit assay-specific biases, different laboratories used diverse techniques to prepare libraries and sequence TCR repertoires. For each donor, CD4 naive and CD4 memory were each run on three plates, CD8 naive on two plates, and CD8 memory on one plate. To estimate repertoire size and how much clonotypes are shared between individuals, the study performed deep sequencing of blood TCR repertoires from roughly five healthy adults. What the work shows at the level of the full study, not this receptor alone: Sampling was restricted to blood, and TCR repertoires in tissue are likely to differ from TCR repertoires in blood. Rarefaction of sorted-subset datasets indicated incomplete sequencing despite the large sequencing depth. Pairwise subsampling indicated that sequencing depth was expected to affect the degree of clonotype sharing among donors. Clonotypes shared by all four sorted-subset donors showed higher generation probabilities than non-shared clonotypes. Because the study included a small number of donors, the genetic and exposure-history diversity represented was limited. Estimated clonotype richness was generally larger for naive than for memory subsets. About 5% of naive CD4, 3.5% of naive CD8, 2% to 2.5% of memory CD4, and less than 0.45% of memory CD8 clonotypes were shared across several donors.

The donors were healthy, HIV-negative adults with no recently reported acute infections or vaccinations. Every donor was a Caucasian adult residing in Nashville, Tennessee, USA. CD4+ T cells were enriched by magnetic negative selection; naive cells were then positively selected on CD45RA, and the negative fraction formed the memory subset. Blood was collected by leukapheresis, and PBMCs were isolated by Ficoll-Histopaque density gradient centrifugation and then cryopreserved in liquid nitrogen vapor phase. Analytical flow cytometry was used to check the purity and quantity of every magnetically sorted T cell population. Each sorted fraction had its genomic DNA isolated and then quantified by UV absorbance on a Nanodrop 2000c. As regards this clone: Its antigen remains unidentified. Base qualities are not recorded, but no much larger clone differs from it by a single base.

TCR CDR3 regions were amplified from genomic DNA by multiplex PCR using the deep immunoSEQ assay. For each cell subset, the extracted genomic DNA was distributed evenly across all wells of several immunoSEQ 96-well plates, and each plate served as one replicate. For sorted subsets, each replicate PCR was loaded with roughly 0.2 ug genomic DNA, equivalent to 25,000 to 35,000 T cell genomes. The purified libraries were quantified using a Qubit 3.0 fluorometer, sized with a Bioanalyzer 2100, and then quantified again using the KAPA Library Quantification kit. A separate single-read 150-cycle Illumina NextSeq 550 flow cell was used to sequence each immunoSEQ 96-well plate. The paper's processing steps were these. Because only junctional sequences without quality scores were contained in the immunoSEQ output, filtering matching that applied to full-length reads could not be performed. Sequences were annotated with PyIR, a Python wrapper for IgBLAST v1.9, and V/J genes and CDR3 were assigned using IMGT germline references. Reads were filtered out if the reads had weak V/J assignments (E-value above 1e-6), no CDR3, stop codons, out-of-frame junctions, or ambiguous translated residues. V3J clonotypes were defined as sequences sharing the same inferred V gene, J gene, and CDR3 amino acid sequence. To compute the percentage overlap between repertoires, the number of shared unique clonotypes was divided by the size of the smaller repertoire. RTK rarefaction, the Chao1 estimator, and Recon v2.1 estimates of unobserved clonotypes were used to assess repertoire richness. For all TCRbeta clonotypes obtained by the gDNA method from a few donors, generation probabilities were computed with OLGA. TCRdb obtained this table from immuneACCESS and retained in-frame rearrangements with V and J assigned. These tables miss some clones; where compared with another copy, unresolved V genes account for less than half of the shortfall, and the remainder is unexplained. V, J and clone size derive from that table, while D and trimming were established from the DNA sequence. This sample holds approximately 1.5 million clones; roughly 98% were observed only once. Roughly 0.42% of the sample comes from the top ten.

The germline V gene provides CDR1 SGHRS and CDR2 YFSETQ. The CDR3, from cysteine to phenylalanine, totals 14 residues. The sequence is cut down to CDR3 DNA, 42 bases in frame from base 1. V sheds 4 bases and J sheds 4 bases, leaving 13 bases between their ends. This receptor chain uses TRBV5-1 and TRBJ2-3; matching of 6 bases hints at TRBD2 as the D gene. Sample: naive CD4+ T cells sorted from blood. The sample's cell subset or site label is to be understood as: CD45RA+ positively selected. The receptor was derived from a man aged 30-40 years in good health. In nucleotides, the sequence is TGCGCCAGCAGCACACCGGGGAGGCCAGATACGCAGTATTTT. Translation gives CASSTPGRPDTQYF.